The sequence of this TCR beta chain was determined in a study of T cell responses to AZD1222 COVID-19 vaccine. Across the study: Second-dose groups at about 4 or about 12 weeks were pooled.

Study results and limitations: Repertoire sampling was restricted to post-peak T cell response timepoints.

Concerning this clone: What it recognizes is unknown.

The V gene lost 1 base and the J gene lost 5 bases, with 8 bases spanning the gap. The CDR3 has 14 residues. The V gene's germline CDR1 is SGHAT and CDR2 FQNNGV. The table came from immunoSEQ multiplex PCR; TCRdb's copy has only in-frame clones and leaves some out. The sample gives under 150,000 clones, around 90% of which show up once; roughly 5% is in the top ten. The receptor's source is an adult in good health. Sequenced material: peripheral blood, taken on day 0 of AZD1222 vaccination. The chain joins TRBV11-2 to TRBJ1-4; no clear D. This chain's CDR3 is CASSLVRENEKLFF. The CDR3 DNA reads as TGTGCCAGCAGCTTAGTCCGGGAAAATGAAAAACTGTTTTTT.